The subject of this entry is one T cell receptor (beta chain). Its antigen specificity is not known. Base qualities are missing; no much larger clone stands one base away. V loses 2 bases, J loses 2 bases, and the germline ends lie 10 bases apart. According to the germline V gene, CDR1 reads SGHAT and CDR2 reads FQNNGV. The CDR3 sequence holds 14 residues, the cysteine and phenylalanine included. The retained sequence is limited to the CDR3, 42 bases, with the frame set at the first base. The collaborating institutions used their own protocols to collect whole blood in K2EDTA tubes. For TCRbeta analysis, collaborator samples were shipped as frozen whole blood, as isolated PBMCs, or as DNA extracted from either sample type. This sample was included in a study of blood T cell repertoires in COVID-19 (dated by TCRdb to 2019 to 2021). Broadly, across the study: The collaborator samples originated in the United States, Italy and Spain and spanned the acute and convalescent phases of COVID-19. The prospective study material was composed of cDNA or gDNA derived from T cells, B-cell-depleted T cells, or PBMCs. Deeply sampled blood TCRbeta repertoires from subjects exposed to, actively infected with, or recovered from COVID-19 were included in the dataset. A freely available public database, intended as a resource for researchers studying the immune response to SARS-CoV-2, is where the repertoires were released. Samples were obtained from the ongoing ImmuneRACE study (first 160 participants) and from over a thousand subjects provided by 6 global collaborators. Sample metadata almost always included a de-identified subject ID, COVID-19 status, age in years and sex. HLA class I and class II types, where available, came from metadata supplied by the sample provider rather than from assay-based typing. What the study reported, not specific to this receptor: Clinical and demographic metadata were provided uncurated, with the amount varying by source and participant.

TCRbeta CDR3 regions were amplified from genomic DNA by means of the immunoSEQ Assay, a bias-controlled multiplex PCR. For the original study's pipeline: The number of nucleated cells in each sample was estimated from the amplification of reference gene primers within the assay. Sequence reads were collapsed and filtered to measure the absolute abundance of every unique TCRbeta CDR3 rearrangement. For each sample, productive Simpson clonality was calculated as the square root of Simpson's diversity index across productive rearrangements. As stored in TCRdb, this immuneACCESS dataset retains in-frame rearrangements with V and J assigned. A fraction of the clones does not appear; measured against another copy, unresolved V genes explain less than half of the discrepancy, and the remainder lacks a known reason. Clone size and V and J calls were adopted from that table, with D and trimming inferred from the DNA. This sample lists a few hundred thousand clones; around four fifths were detected once. The ten most abundant clones make up roughly 4% of the sample.

The sequenced sample was peripheral blood. This TCR derives from a man aged 55 to 69 with acute or convalescent COVID-19. In this chain, TRBV11-2 is recombined with TRBJ2-7, with an unclear D gene assignment. The CDR3 has the sequence CASSLSSLPYEQYF. The DNA is TGTGCCAGCAGCTTAAGTTCGCTACCCTACGAGCAGTACTTC.